The 3 T cell receptor beta chains listed next were all sequenced from one sample in a study of blood T cells in healthy people across ages. A second PCR of roughly 7 to 11 cycles used a sample-barcoded 5' primer and a J-beta primer mix. TCRdb recomputed calls from the 5' RACE reads with MiXCR, one row per CDR3 protein. The sample lists about a million distinct CDR3 sequences, roughly 48% occurring once. Sequencing input: blood. All receptors come from a man aged 25 to 40 in good health.

The chain carries TRBV10-3 and TRBJ2-3, with TRBD2 matching over 10 bases. V lost 0 bases and J lost 4; bases outside the gene matches: 7. Germline V lookup: CDR1 ENHRY, CDR2 SYGVKD. The CDR3 spans 17 residues. CDR3 coding DNA: TGTGCCATCAGTGAGTCACGCGCTAGCGGGGGAGCAGATACGCAGTATTTT. Translating it yields CAISESRASGGADTQYF.

The chain links TRBV11-3 to TRBJ2-3; D gene uncertain. V dropped 3 bases and J dropped 4 bases, with 8 bases sitting between them. Germline assignment: CDR1 SGHNT and CDR2 YENEEA. The CDR3 extends over 13 amino acids. The CDR3 loop reads CASSLFPADTQYF. CDR3 nucleotides: TGTGCCAGCAGCTTGTTTCCGGCAGATACGCAGTATTTT. The entire variable domain, with the rest obtained from reference TRBV11-3 and TRBJ2-3, is as follows: EAGVVQSPRYKIIEKKQPVAFWCNPISGHNTLYWYLQNLGQGPELLIRYENEEAVDDSQLPKDRFSAERLKGVDSTLKIQPAELGDSAVYLCASSLFPADTQYFGPGTRLTVL.

Only a few counts were recorded for this clonotype. The rearrangement links TRBV5-1 to TRBJ2-7; TRBD1 matches 7 bases. The CDR3 loop spans 14 amino acids. Trimming took 3 bases from V and 0 from J; bases not matched to a gene: 3. The germline V gene encodes CDR1 SGHRS and CDR2 YFSETQ. CDR3 sequence reads: CASSYDRASYEQYF. CDR3 sequence (DNA): TGCGCCAGCAGCTACGACAGGGCCTCCTACGAGCAGTACTTC.